Following are 7 T cell receptor beta chains from one sample sequenced in a study of human T cells and chemical hapten exposure. TCRdb re-called the RACE reads through MiXCR, storing one row per CDR3 protein. The table shows about 120,000 distinct CDR3 sequences, with about an eighth occurring only once. Documented time point: patch test 1, 2 weeks after DPC sensitization. Documented treatment: therapeutic diphenylcyclopropenone sensitization with weekly scalp DPC. Here the sequenced sample was whole blood, taken in connection with sensitization to the hapten diphenylcyclopropenone (DPC). The receptor source for this set is a woman between 45 and 65 years old with alopecia areata. Some clones in this sample may be carry-over from other donors' samples.

This clonotype was observed a handful of times. The rearrangement links TRBV11-1 to TRBJ1-1, with D perhaps TRBD1 (6 bases). The V end was cut by 5 bases, the J end by 1 base, with 11 bases between. Germline V gene data show CDR1 as SGHAT and CDR2 as FQDESV (reference sequence). This CDR3 region has 14 residues. The CDR3 region has the DNA TGTGCCAGCAGCACAGACAGGTGGAACACTGAAGCTTTCTTT. Translation: CASSTDRWNTEAFF.

This clonotype occurred a few times. The gene calls are TRBV28 and TRBJ1-2; D call uncertain. Trimming pared 3 bases from V and 1 base from J, leaving 3 bases between. Germline V gene lookup returns CDR1 MDHEN and CDR2 SYDVKM. The CDR3 is 12 amino acids. CDR3 DNA: TGTGCCAGCAGTTTGATTAACTATGGCTACACCTTC. It yields the protein CASSLINYGYTF.

The V call is TRBV7-2, the J call TRBJ1-1; tentatively, D is TRBD1 (6 bases). CDR1 SGHTA and CDR2 FQGNSA come from the germline V gene. V was cut by 10 bases and J by 0 bases, with 9 bases left in between. The CDR3 consists of 12 residues. CDR3 nucleotides: TGTGCCACCGGGGGCATGAACACTGAAGCTTTCTTT. It is translated as CATGGMNTEAFF.

This clonotype has just a few counts. The V gene is TRBV3-1, the J gene TRBJ2-7; possibly TRBD1 for D (7 bases). Trimming took off 0 bases at V and 3 bases at J, with 12 bases between the two ends. In germline, CDR1 is LGHDT, CDR2 YNNKEL (reference sequence). CDR3 length equals 15 residues. The CDR3 nucleotides are TGTGCCAGCAGCCAAGAGGCAGGGGGGAGCTACGAGCAGTACTTC. The encoded protein is CASSQEAGGSYEQYF.

CDR3 bases: TGTGCCATCAGTGGTTCTAGGACACCCTCCTACGAGCAGTACTTC. Translated: CAISGSRTPSYEQYF. The J gene is TRBJ2-7, the V gene TRBV10-3, with a weak D call TRBD1 (5 bases). Trimming left V 4 bases short and J 0 bases short, with 13 bases between. Germline V gene data show CDR1 as ENHRY and CDR2 as SYGVKD. This CDR3 has 15 amino acids.

This clonotype was found many times. Germline is not matched at one junction end, which may reflect a read error. The V and J genes are TRBV7-7 and TRBJ1-4, with unresolved D. Germline CDR1 and CDR2: SSHAT and FNYEAQ (reference sequence). The CDR3 contains 14 residues. The CDR3 sequence: CASTLTQADEKLFF. CDR3 sequence (DNA): TGTGCTAGCACCCTGACGCAGGCTGATGAAAAACTGTTTTTT.

This clonotype was recorded many times. The J gene is TRBJ2-7, the V gene TRBV3-1; D gene unclear. The length of the CDR3 is 11 residues. Trimming removed 5 bases at V and 3 bases at J, with 5 bases between. CDR1 is LGHDT, CDR2 YNNKEL, per germline (reference sequence). The CDR3 loop reads CASSWGYEQYF. The CDR3 nucleotides are TGTGCCAGCAGCTGGGGCTACGAGCAGTACTTC.